Shown below are 28 T cell receptor beta chains from a single sample sequenced in a study of T cell responses to AZD1222 COVID-19 vaccine. Profiling relied on immunoSEQ multiplex PCR, and the TCRdb table lists in-frame clones only, not all of them. Of roughly 140,000 clones in the sample, 88% were seen once. The specimen comprised peripheral blood, sampled on day 0 of AZD1222 vaccination. Receptors originate from an adult in good health.

The J gene is TRBJ2-7, the V gene TRBV11-2; D is ambiguous. Looked up from germline, CDR1 is SGHAT and CDR2 is FQNNGV. The CDR3 runs to 12 residues. V was clipped by 5 bases and J by 3 bases, with 8 bases between them. The CDR3 spells CASSANSYEQYF. The CDR3 nucleotides are TGTGCCAGCAGCGCGAACAGCTACGAGCAGTACTTC.

The chain couples TRBV27 to TRBJ1-2; 8 bases align to TRBD1. Losses at the gene ends were 3 bases for V and 2 bases for J; bases not matched to a gene: 2. CDR1 MNHEY and CDR2 SMNVEV come from the germline V gene (reference sequence). The CDR3 length is 14 residues. The CDR3 is CASSFRGQNYGYTF. CDR3 nucleotides: TGTGCCAGCAGTTTCAGGGGGCAGAACTATGGCTACACCTTC.

The rearrangement links TRBV18 to TRBJ2-7; a weak D match, TRBD1 (6 bases). Between the trimmed V and J ends, which lost 4 bases and 1 base, there was a span of 8 bases. This CDR3 spans 13 amino acids. Germline V gene data show CDR1 as KGHSH and CDR2 as LQKENI. CDR3 sequence reads: CASSRDTSYEQYF. The CDR3 nucleotides are TGTGCCAGCTCACGGGACACTTCCTACGAGCAGTACTTC.

This clone was recorded once. The V and J genes are TRBV18 and TRBJ2-3; TRBD1 might be the D (5 bases). Germline-derived CDR1 and CDR2 are KGHSH and LQKENI. Trimming took off 1 base at V and 2 bases at J, with 10 bases between the two ends. The CDR3 totals 15 residues. For the CDR3, the DNA is TGTGCCAGCTCACCACGGCAGGGATACACAGATACGCAGTATTTT. As protein: CASSPRQGYTDTQYF.

The rearrangement links TRBV5-8 to TRBJ1-1, with D unclear. V lost 0 bases, J lost 4 bases, and 7 bases lay in between. The CDR3 is 13 residues long. CDR1 is SGHTS, CDR2 YDEGEE, per germline. CDR3 amino acids: CASSLVPGTEAFF. CDR3 in DNA: TGTGCCAGCAGCTTGGTACCTGGCACTGAAGCTTTCTTT.

The table lists this clone with a count of one. The chain recombines TRBV5-5 with TRBJ1-6; tentative D call: TRBD1 (6 bases). CDR3 length equals 14 residues. Trimming pared 2 bases from V and 10 bases from J, leaving 13 bases between. Per the germline V gene, CDR1 is SGHKS and CDR2 is YYEKEE (reference sequence). CDR3 in DNA: TGTGCCAGCAGCTTCCCAGGGGAAAGATCACCCCTCCACTTT. Its translation: CASSFPGERSPLHF.

The CDR3 loop reads CASSMRPGQGYEQYF. The CDR3 DNA follows: TGTGCCAGTAGTATGCGACCAGGACAGGGATACGAGCAGTACTTC. The J gene is TRBJ2-7, the V gene TRBV19; TRBD1 agrees at 8 bases. The germline V gene encodes CDR1 LNHDA and CDR2 SQIVND (reference sequence). V lost 3 bases, J lost 4 bases, and 8 bases stayed unmatched. This CDR3 region has 15 residues.

This clone was observed a single time. V gene TRBV10-1 combines with J gene TRBJ1-1; 7 positions agree with TRBD1. The CDR3 has 14 amino acids. Germline-derived CDR1 and CDR2 are WNHNN and SYGVQD (reference sequence). Trimming took 6 bases from V and 2 from J; bases not matched to a gene: 6. The CDR3 is CASRKQGHNTEAFF. DNA for the CDR3: TGCGCCAGCAGGAAACAGGGGCACAACACTGAAGCTTTCTTT.

The sample holds one count of this clone. The chain joins TRBV24-1 to TRBJ2-1, with D tentatively TRBD1 (5 bases). Germline-derived CDR1 and CDR2 are KGHDR and SFDVKD. The CDR3 spans 13 residues. Trimming left V 4 bases short and J 10 bases short, with 13 bases between. CDR3 sequence (DNA): TGTGCCACCAGTGACCCTACAGGCCGCGAGCAGTTCTTC. As protein: CATSDPTGREQFF.

Only a few counts were recorded for this clone. The gene calls are TRBV29-1 and TRBJ1-2; D not resolved. V lost 3 bases to trimming and J lost 4 bases, with 9 bases between them. There are 12 residues in the CDR3. Germline-derived CDR1 and CDR2 are SQVTM and ANQGSEA. The CDR3 nucleotides read TGCAGCGTTGAGCGGGGAACCTATGGCTACACCTTC. Translating it yields CSVERGTYGYTF.

The chain links TRBV5-1 to TRBJ1-1; 7 bases map to TRBD1. J gave up 4 bases and V 5 bases, and 5 bases lay outside the gene matches. This CDR3 is 13 amino acids long. The germline CDR1 and CDR2 sequences are SGHRS and YFSETQ. Here the CDR3 reads CASSRQGSTEAFF. The DNA for the CDR3 is TGCGCCAGCAGTAGACAGGGCTCCACTGAAGCTTTCTTT.

This clone was counted once. V gene TRBV3-1 (or the pseudogene TRBV3-2) combines with J gene TRBJ2-1; D gene ambiguous. The length of the CDR3 is 16 residues. From germline, CDR1 is LGHDT and CDR2 YNNKEL (reference sequence). The V gene lost 2 bases and the J gene lost 2 bases, with 13 bases spanning the gap. CDR3 amino acids: CASSQSQDQPYNEQFF. CDR3 DNA sequence: TGTGCCAGCAGCCAAAGCCAGGACCAGCCCTACAATGAGCAGTTCTTC.

CDR3 sequence (DNA): TGTGCCTGGTCGAGCGGGAGCACAGATACGCAGTATTTT. Translated, it gives CAWSSGSTDTQYF. The chain couples TRBV30 to TRBJ2-3; D perhaps matches TRBD2 (6 bases). Germline CDR1 is GTSNPN and CDR2 is SVGIG (reference sequence). The V end was cut by 5 bases, the J end by 0 bases, with 9 bases between. This CDR3 region has 13 residues.

The rearrangement links TRBV29-1 to TRBJ1-1, with a tentative D call TRBD1 (6 bases). The CDR3 is 14 amino acids. V gave up 4 bases and J gave up 7 bases, with 19 bases separating them. Germline V CDR1 and CDR2: SQVTM, ANQGSEA. Here the CDR3 DNA reads TGCAGCGTTGGAATCGACAGGTCGGGCAGTGAAGCTTTCTTT. Translated, it gives CSVGIDRSGSEAFF.

CDR3: CASMGQGSEKLFF. DNA of the CDR3: TGTGCCAGCATGGGACAGGGGAGTGAAAAACTGTTTTTT. V and J are TRBV25-1 and TRBJ1-4; 10 nucleotides align to TRBD1. V gave up 7 bases and J gave up 7 bases; unmatched junction bases: 3. The CDR3 loop spans 13 amino acids. The germline CDR1 and CDR2 sequences are MGHDK and SYGVNS.

The gene calls are TRBV24-1 and TRBJ1-2, with a possible D match to TRBD1 (5 bases). The V end was cut by 5 bases, the J end by 4 bases, with 7 bases between. The CDR3 spans 12 residues. Germline-derived CDR1 and CDR2 are KGHDR and SFDVKD. The CDR3 bases are TGTGCCACCAGTGGGGGGTCCTATGGCTACACCTTC. It codes for CATSGGSYGYTF.

There are a few counts of this clone. The chain has TRBV5-6 and TRBJ1-1; TRBD1 aligns across 7 bases. Germline V CDR1 and CDR2: SGHDT, YYEEEE. J lost 2 bases, V lost 0 bases, and 4 bases had no gene match. The CDR3 has 15 amino acids. CDR3 nucleotides: TGTGCCAGCAGCTTGGTTGACAGGGCAAACACTGAAGCTTTCTTT. Its protein product is CASSLVDRANTEAFF.

The chain has TRBV20-1 and TRBJ2-1, with D uncertain. Germline V lookup: CDR1 DFQATT, CDR2 SNEGSKA (reference sequence). The CDR3 length is 10 residues. Here the CDR3 DNA reads TGCAGCGCCCAGAGGAATGAGCAGTTCTTC. This codes for CSAQRNEQFF.

For this clone: Other DNA sequences in this specimen translate into the identical CDR3. Here the CDR3 DNA reads TGTGCCAGCAGCTTTAGGGACAGTAATTCACCCCTCCACTTT. Translation gives CASSFRDSNSPLHF. This rearrangement joins TRBV7-2 to TRBJ1-6; 7 nucleotides align to TRBD1. The CDR3 runs to 14 residues. Germline assignment: CDR1 SGHTA and CDR2 FQGNSA. J gave up 6 bases and V 3 bases, and 2 bases lay outside the gene matches.

This chain connects TRBV19 to TRBJ1-2, with 7 bases identical to TRBD1. With 6 bases clipped from V and 0 bases from J, the junction kept 10 bases outside the gene matches. CDR3 size: 16 residues. Germline-derived CDR1 and CDR2 are LNHDA and SQIVND (reference sequence). This CDR3 is CASSPTGTATNYGYTF. In DNA form, the CDR3 reads TGTGCCAGTAGCCCGACCGGGACAGCGACTAACTATGGCTACACCTTC. The whole variable domain, filled in from reference TRBV19 and TRBJ1-2, reads DGGITQSPKYLFRKEGQNVTLSCEQNLNHDAMYWYRQDPGQGLRLIYYSQIVNDFQKGDIAEGYSVSREKKESFPLTVTSAQKNPTAFYLCASSPTGTATNYGYTFGSGTRLTVV.

Concerning this clone: At one of its ends the junction is not consistent with the germline gene, which may arise from a read error. The CDR3 DNA follows: TGTACCTGTACAGGACAGGGACATCAGCCCCAGCATTTT. Its protein product is CTCTGQGHQPQHF. This chain connects TRBV30 to TRBJ1-5; TRBD1 matches 8 bases. In germline, CDR1 is GTSNPN, CDR2 SVGIG (reference sequence). The length of the CDR3 is 13 residues. Filled out from reference TRBV30 and TRBJ1-5, the complete variable domain reads SQTIHQWPATLVQPVGSPLSLECTVEGTSNPNLYWYRQAAGRGLQLLFYSVGIGQISSEVPQNLSASRPQDRQFILSSKKLLLSDSGFYLCTCTGQGHQPQHFGDGTRLSIL.

The chain couples TRBV25-1 to TRBJ1-2; 10 bases line up with TRBD1. The CDR3 is 13 residues long. The trim removed 8 bases at V and 2 bases at J, leaving 2 bases unmatched. Germline assignment: CDR1 MGHDK and CDR2 SYGVNS. The CDR3 protein is CASGDRGNYGYTF. The CDR3 DNA reads TGTGCCAGCGGGGACAGGGGCAACTATGGCTACACCTTC.

The V and J genes are TRBV18 and TRBJ2-7; D is possibly TRBD1 (5 bases). The CDR3 runs 14 residues. V lost 2 bases and J 2 bases, leaving 10 bases between the germline ends. Germline V gives CDR1 KGHSH, CDR2 LQKENI. The CDR3 region has the DNA TGTGCCAGCTCACCATTGTTAGGGGCCTACGAGCAGTACTTC. Amino acids: CASSPLLGAYEQYF.

The rearrangement uses TRBV9 and TRBJ2-6, with TRBD1 matching over 8 bases. With V trimmed by 4 bases and J by 0 bases, 9 bases remained unmatched. The CDR3 runs 18 residues. Germline loops: CDR1 SGDLS, CDR2 YYNGEE. The CDR3 region is CASSFPTGAHSGANVLTF. DNA of the CDR3: TGTGCCAGCAGCTTTCCGACAGGGGCCCACTCTGGGGCCAACGTCCTGACTTTC.

This clone was counted once. In DNA, the CDR3 is TGCGCCAGCAGCTTCACAGGGTTTGGCTACAATGAGCAGTTCTTC. Protein sequence: CASSFTGFGYNEQFF. V and J are TRBV5-1 and TRBJ2-1; TRBD1 is a possible D gene (6 bases). The V end was cut by 2 bases, the J end by 3 bases, with 12 bases between. The CDR3 sequence is 15 residues long. Germline lookup yields CDR1 SGHRS and CDR2 YFSETQ.

V and J are TRBV9 and TRBJ2-1; D might be TRBD2 (6 bases). The V end was cut by 3 bases, the J end by 4 bases, with 11 bases between. CDR3 length: 14 amino acids. CDR1 is SGDLS and CDR2 is YYNGEE in the germline V gene. CDR3 in DNA: TGTGCCAGCAGCGCTACCCGGGAGTACAATGAGCAGTTCTTC. As protein: CASSATREYNEQFF. Combining the CDR3 with reference TRBV9 and TRBJ2-1 gives the whole variable domain DSGVTQTPKHLITATGQRVTLRCSPRSGDLSVYWYQQSLDQGLQFLIQYYNGEERAKGNILERFSAQQFPDLHSELNLSSLELGDSALYFCASSATREYNEQFFGPGTRLTVL.

This clone was picked up one time. CDR3 bases: TGTGCCAGCAGTTCGACAGTACCTTCTATGAGCTACACCTTC. Residues: CASSSTVPSMSYTF. This chain connects TRBV6-5 to TRBJ1-2; D is perhaps TRBD1 (5 bases). The CDR3 has 14 amino acids. Germline CDR1 and CDR2: MNHEY and SVGAGI. V was shortened by 4 bases and J by 9 bases, with 18 bases between the two germline ends.

This chain links TRBV3-1 (or the pseudogene TRBV3-2) with TRBJ1-2, with D possibly matching TRBD1 (5 bases). Trimming left V 1 base short and J 11 bases short, with 11 bases between. The CDR3 consists of 12 residues. The germline V gene encodes CDR1 LGHDT and CDR2 YNNKEL (reference sequence). The CDR3 coding sequence is TGTGCCAGCAGCCAAGTCCACAGGCGGTACACCTTC. Translated, it gives CASSQVHRRYTF.